Reported below is one TCR beta chain. CDR3 length equals 13 residues. The ends were cut back, 7 bases at V and 4 bases at J, with 12 bases in the middle. This sample is part of a study of blood T cell repertoires in COVID-19. Study-wide context: Samples taken during acute and convalescent COVID-19 were collected in the United States, Italy and Spain.

The repertoire was sequenced with immunoSEQ multiplex PCR; TCRdb's copy has only in-frame clones and lacks some. The sample lists more than 200,000 clones; about 88% were seen once. V and J are TRBV12-3 or TRBV12-4 and TRBJ2-3; tentatively, D is TRBD2 (5 bases). This clonotype was obtained from a man between 65 and 85 years old with acute or convalescent COVID-19. The sequenced sample was peripheral blood. CDR3 amino acids: CASTPRRSDTQYF. In nucleotides, the CDR3 is TGTGCCAGCACACCCCGGAGGTCAGATACGCAGTATTTT.